What follows describes a single T cell receptor beta chain. There is no known antigen for this receptor. No qualities accompany the bases; no much larger clone lies one base away. Measured from the cysteine to the phenylalanine, the CDR3 is 13 residues long. The sequence is cut down to CDR3 DNA, 39 bases in frame from base 1. V is reduced by 8 bases and J by 0 bases, leaving a spacing of 11 bases between them. The germline V gene encodes CDR1 MDHEN and CDR2 SYDVKM. The library relied on 5' RACE. A second PCR of roughly 7 to 11 cycles was performed with a sample-barcoded 5' primer and a J-beta primer mix. A unique molecular identifier was introduced onto each TCR beta cDNA molecule by a template-switch 5' adaptor carrying 12 random nucleotides. At least 2.5 million CDR3-containing paired-end reads were obtained from each sample. The Mint cDNA synthesis kit, primed by a TRBC-specific oligonucleotide, was used to synthesize first-strand cDNA from all RNA. After uracil-DNA glycosylase treatment, a first 18-cycle PCR used universal primers M1SS and BC2_uni_R on all cDNA. The paper's data handling went like this. For normalization, 1 million high-quality reads, each with a distinct molecular identifier, were randomly selected from each sample. Reads sharing molecular identifiers were discarded rather than binned into consensus sequences. MiTCR, with a Q25 quality threshold and the strictest error-elimination algorithm, was used for CDR3 identification, clonotype clustering and error correction. A nonparametric unseen species model with Euler transformation was used to estimate lower-bound total TCR beta diversity. In TCRdb, the public reads were trimmed at Q25 with fastp and aligned with MiXCR, with productive beta chains retained. Entries that share a CDR3 protein sequence are merged under the most common genes and DNA. The V and J calls reflect TCRdb's pipeline rather than the authors' work. The sample includes 1.5 million to 2 million distinct CDR3 sequences, with about two fifths observed a single time. The ten largest account for 23% of the sample.

The data originate from a study of blood T cells in healthy people across ages (dated by TCRdb to 2015 to 2017). In terms of the full investigation: In model experiments, roughly one uniquely barcoded TCR beta cDNA molecule per two T cells was captured by template switching. Four age groups were formed from the donors: young (average 16 years), middle-aged (approximately 39), aged (approximately 60) and long-lived (less than 85). Age-related changes in TCR beta repertoire diversity were measured in the study by deep sequencing normalized with unique cDNA molecular identifiers. To avoid experimental bias, donors of different ages were distributed randomly across sequencing lanes. For two donors (one aged 18 to 30 and one aged 80 or older), the study analyzed two additional independent replicas of 1 million unique cDNA reads from the same blood draw. Results the study describes overall, beyond this receptor: Total diversity estimates from one million sequenced T cells were considered lower bounds and underestimates. Because donor CMV infection status was unknown, age-related changes in expanded clonotypes were potentially confounded. Conclusive comparison of naive and antigen-experienced compartments was prevented by the profiling of bulk unsorted PBMCs. The long-lived group showed more naive CD4+ T cells, fewer expanded clones and increased TCR diversity than the aged group, suggesting age selection. The percentage of naive T cells measured by flow cytometry correlated strongly with observed TCR beta diversity. As age increased, observed TCR beta diversity per million T cells dropped in a roughly linear way, and a significant reduction was already evident by age 40.

The donors were roughly 39 Caucasian individuals from Russia, aged roughly 6 to 100 years, who were systemically healthy. Around 9.9 milliliters of peripheral blood were collected from each donor into EDTA-treated Vacutainer tubes. Ficoll-Paque density-gradient centrifugation was used to isolate PBMCs, with at least 7 million per sample. Total RNA, at least 6 micrograms per sample, was extracted from PBMCs with Trizol reagent. Naive CD45RAhigh/CD27high T cell percentages were measured by flow cytometry on a PBMC aliquot from every donor. Recombination connected TRBV28 to TRBJ2-7; no D gene can be assigned with confidence. Input material: blood. The TCR originated in a human donor in good health. The CDR3 in this case is CASRWPSSYEQYF. The DNA sequence is TGTGCCAGCCGCTGGCCGAGCTCCTACGAGCAGTACTTC.